This T cell receptor (beta chain) stems from a study of blood T cell repertoires in COVID-19. Overall study: Spain, Italy and the United States supplied samples that represented acute and convalescent COVID-19. Nucleic acid was either cDNA or gDNA, and it came from T cells, B-cell-depleted T cells, or PBMCs.

This CDR3 spans 14 amino acids. The V gene's germline CDR1 is MDHEN and CDR2 SYDVKM. The ends were cut back, 3 bases at V and 3 bases at J, with 10 bases in the middle. Under the authors' procedure: Cell counts per sample came from amplifying reference gene primers. Sequenced by immunoSEQ multiplex PCR; TCRdb stores in-frame clones only, minus some. The DNA was the basis for D and trimming; V, J and clone size are from that table. The sample contains around 85,000 clones, nearly 90% of which appear only once. The rearrangement uses TRBV28 and TRBJ2-3; D is possibly TRBD1 (6 bases). The specimen was peripheral blood. The clonotype originates from a woman older than 75 with active or convalescent COVID-19. CDR3 bases: TGTGCCAGCAGTTTTTCAGGGGCGACAGATACGCAGTATTTT. Encoded protein: CASSFSGATDTQYF.